A single sample is the source of the 25 T cell receptor beta chains below, sequenced in a study of T cell responses to AZD1222 COVID-19 vaccine. Profiled with immunoSEQ multiplex PCR; TCRdb holds only in-frame clones, not every one. In the table there are some 130,000 clones, 75% to 95% of which are singletons. The sample here was peripheral blood, taken on day 0 of AZD1222 vaccination. The receptor source for this set is an adult in good health.

V and J are TRBV6-5 and TRBJ1-1; 7 bases match TRBD1. The ends lost 2 bases at V and 4 bases at J; junction bases unmatched: 7. The CDR3 length is 15 residues. Germline lookup yields CDR1 MNHEY and CDR2 SVGAGI. As DNA, the CDR3 is TGTGCCAGCAGTTACCCTACGACAGGGCGCACTGAAGCTTTCTTT. The encoded protein is CASSYPTTGRTEAFF.

The chain employs TRBV7-3 and TRBJ2-1, with D tentatively TRBD2 (5 bases). Germline V gives CDR1 SGHTA, CDR2 FQGTGA. The CDR3 contains 14 residues. V was pared by 5 bases and J by 8 bases, with 16 bases between. The CDR3 spells CASSLPGSPDEQFF. The CDR3 DNA reads TGTGCCAGCAGCCTCCCGGGGAGTCCGGATGAGCAGTTCTTC.

This clone was seen a single time. V gene TRBV28 combines with J gene TRBJ2-7; D is ambiguous. Germline CDR1 and CDR2: MDHEN and SYDVKM. This CDR3 contains 15 residues. V lost 2 bases and J 1 base, leaving 12 bases between the germline ends. For the CDR3, the DNA is TGTGCCAGCAGTTTAAGAGGTATGACTTCCTACGAGCAGTACTTC. This codes for CASSLRGMTSYEQYF.

V is TRBV7-2 and J is TRBJ2-3; D call uncertain. Germline V CDR1 and CDR2: SGHTA, FQGNSA. The CDR3 is made up of 15 amino acids. Trimming removed 1 base at V and 3 bases at J, with 11 bases between. CDR3 DNA: TGTGCCAGCAGCTTAGTCCCTAGGAGAACAGATACGCAGTATTTT. It translates to CASSLVPRRTDTQYF.

V usage is TRBV6-6 and J usage is TRBJ1-5; the match to TRBD1 covers 11 bases. Germline lookup yields CDR1 MNHNY and CDR2 SVGAGI (reference sequence). Trimming cost V 5 bases and J 5 bases; bases outside gene matches: 11. CDR3 size: 17 residues. The DNA of the CDR3 is TGTGCCAGCAGTCCCGACAGGACAGGGGGCCGGGATCAGCCCCAGCATTTT. Protein product: CASSPDRTGGRDQPQHF.

V and J are TRBV7-2 and TRBJ2-5; 11 bases are shared with TRBD1. V trimming: 5 bases; J trimming: 7 bases; junction bases outside the gene matches: 6. CDR1 and CDR2 (germline): SGHTA, FQGNSA. This CDR3 has 14 residues. The DNA for the CDR3 is TGTGCCAGCAGCCCCGGGACAGGGGGGGGGACCCAGTACTTC. Its protein product is CASSPGTGGGTQYF.

V and J are TRBV19 and TRBJ1-1, with D maybe TRBD1 (6 bases). The CDR3 has 14 amino acids. The germline CDR1 and CDR2 sequences are LNHDA and SQIVND (reference sequence). Trimming left V 8 bases short and J 4 bases short, with 17 bases between. The CDR3 coding sequence is TGTGCCAGTTTGTGGAGGGGGGGTATCACTGAAGCTTTCTTT. As protein: CASLWRGGITEAFF.

The chain couples TRBV7-6 to TRBJ2-6; the D is unclear. Germline V gives CDR1 SGHVS, CDR2 FNYEAQ. The CDR3 is made up of 18 amino acids. V was clipped by 1 base and J by 0 bases, with 13 bases between them. CDR3 nucleotides: TGTGCCAGCAGCTTAGAGCTTCCCGCGGCCTCTGGGGCCAACGTCCTGACTTTC. Encoded protein: CASSLELPAASGANVLTF.

This chain joins TRBV15 and TRBJ2-2; unclear D gene. CDR3 length equals 15 residues. Germline V gene sequence: CDR1 LNHNV, CDR2 YYDKDF (reference sequence). Trimming shortened V by 0 bases and J by 4 bases, and 9 bases separated the two germline ends. CDR3 nucleotide sequence: TGTGCCACCAGCAGAGATAGGATGAGCACCGGGGAGCTGTTTTTT. Its translation: CATSRDRMSTGELFF.

This chain connects TRBV27 to TRBJ2-5; the D gene is possibly TRBD1 (6 bases). Trimming took off 5 bases at V and 2 bases at J, with 27 bases between the two ends. The CDR3 is 19 amino acids. Germline V gives CDR1 MNHEY, CDR2 SMNVEV (reference sequence). The CDR3 sequence: CASSPNLPNDRSAQETQYF. In DNA form, the CDR3 reads TGTGCCAGCAGTCCCAATCTCCCCAACGACAGGTCCGCTCAAGAGACCCAGTACTTC.

The CDR3 region has the DNA TGTGCCAGCAGTCGTCGGAGGGGCGCGGAGGAGACCCAGTACTTC. It is translated as CASSRRRGAEETQYF. The V gene is TRBV2, the J gene TRBJ2-5; D might be TRBD2 (6 bases). CDR1 and CDR2 from the germline V gene are SNHLY and FYNNEI. The CDR3 extends over 15 amino acids. Trimming took off 5 bases at V and 5 bases at J, with 18 bases between the two ends.

The rearrangement joins TRBV6-5 to TRBJ1-1; D not certain. V was cut by 5 bases and J by 1 base, with 8 bases left in between. This CDR3 region has 13 residues. Germline V gene sequence: CDR1 MNHEY, CDR2 SVGAGI. Written as DNA, the CDR3 is TGTGCCAGCAGTCCCCAGAGGAACACTGAAGCTTTCTTT. Its translation is CASSPQRNTEAFF.

This chain joins TRBV5-4 and TRBJ2-5; D gene unclear. Per the germline V gene, CDR1 is SGHNT and CDR2 is YYREEE (reference sequence). Trimming stripped 0 bases from V and 3 bases from J, with 9 bases between. The CDR3 has 14 residues. The CDR3 region has the DNA TGTGCCAGCAGCTTGGGGGCAGTAGAAGAGACCCAGTACTTC. It yields the protein CASSLGAVEETQYF.

The chain has TRBV6-4 and TRBJ2-2; 10 nucleotides agree with TRBD1. The CDR3 runs to 15 residues. Per germline, CDR1 MRHNA and CDR2 SNTAGT. V dropped 2 bases and J dropped 3; count of bases not matched to a gene: 0. CDR3: CASSDGQGDTGELFF. The DNA of the CDR3 is TGTGCCAGCAGTGACGGACAGGGGGACACCGGGGAGCTGTTTTTT.

This sequence joins TRBV6-1 and TRBJ2-2; TRBD1 matches at 7 bases. V dropped 3 bases and J dropped 3; count of bases not matched to a gene: 10. From germline, CDR1 is MNHNS and CDR2 SASEGT. The CDR3 length is 17 residues. The CDR3, as DNA: TGTGCCAGCAGTGAGGGATACAGGGGTCTGGACACCGGGGAGCTGTTTTTT. It yields the protein CASSEGYRGLDTGELFF.

This chain links TRBV5-4 with TRBJ1-2; 7 bases are a match to TRBD1. Per the germline V gene, CDR1 is SGHNT and CDR2 is YYREEE (reference sequence). CDR3 length: 16 amino acids. V shed 4 bases and J 1 base; nucleotides not matched to a gene: 10. The CDR3 DNA sequence: TGTGCCAGCAGCGGGGGACAGAAAAAAATTAACTATGGCTACACCTTC. It yields the protein CASSGGQKKINYGYTF.

This chain uses TRBV19 with TRBJ1-3, with D perhaps matching TRBD1 (5 bases). From germline, CDR1 is LNHDA and CDR2 SQIVND (reference sequence). Trimming removed 6 bases at V and 3 bases at J, with 18 bases between. This CDR3 spans 16 amino acids. The CDR3 sequence: CASSPYGGIYGNTIYF. The CDR3 DNA sequence: TGTGCCAGTAGCCCATATGGGGGGATATATGGAAACACCATATATTTT.

This clone has just one count. The rearrangement joins TRBV7-3 to TRBJ2-7, with 10 bases fitting TRBD2. Germline CDR1 is SGHTA and CDR2 is FQGTGA. This CDR3 is built from 15 residues. The V gene end was trimmed by 3 bases and the J gene end by 3 bases; junction bases not matched to a gene: 5. CDR3 sequence reads: CASSFRGTSDYEQYF. DNA of the CDR3: TGTGCCAGCAGCTTTCGAGGGACTAGCGACTACGAGCAGTACTTC.

The chain uses TRBV7-3 and TRBJ2-2, with TRBD2 matching over 10 bases. The CDR3 length is 15 residues. V lost 6 bases and J lost 4; bases outside the gene matches: 5. Per the germline V gene, CDR1 is SGHTA and CDR2 is FQGTGA. The DNA of the CDR3 is TGTGCCAGCAGAAGACTAGCGGGTACCACCGGGGAGCTGTTTTTT. As protein: CASRRLAGTTGELFF.

This chain links TRBV28 with TRBJ1-2; 7 bases are shared with TRBD1. The CDR3 has 15 residues. Germline loops: CDR1 MDHEN, CDR2 SYDVKM. J was trimmed by 3 bases and V by 4 bases; bases with no gene match: 8. The CDR3 DNA sequence: TGTGCCAGCAGTTCCCGTGGACAGGAGTACTATGGCTACACCTTC. Translation: CASSSRGQEYYGYTF.

As to this clone: Germline is not matched at one junction end, which may reflect a read error. Other DNA sequences in the same sample also yield this CDR3. This chain links TRBV7-2 with TRBJ2-7; tentatively, D is TRBD1 or TRBD2 (5 bases each). The CDR3 runs to 15 residues. The germline CDR1 and CDR2 sequences are SGHTA and FQGNSA. CDR3: CASSLEGDPSYEQYF. CDR3 nucleotides: TGTGCCAGCAGTTTGGAAGGGGACCCATCCTACGAGCAGTACTTT.

The genes are TRBV19 and TRBJ1-2; D is unclear. Germline V CDR1 and CDR2: LNHDA, SQIVND (reference sequence). The V end was cut by 9 bases, the J end by 4 bases, with 18 bases between. This CDR3 comprises 14 residues. This CDR3 is CASMPDFPAYGYTF. The CDR3 coding sequence is TGTGCCAGCATGCCAGACTTTCCCGCCTATGGCTACACCTTC.

The rearrangement joins TRBV6-5 to TRBJ1-2; possible D gene TRBD1, 6 bases. V gave up 8 bases and J gave up 7 bases, with 17 bases separating them. This CDR3 has 13 residues. Germline V gene lookup returns CDR1 MNHEY and CDR2 SVGAGI. The CDR3 nucleotides read TGTGCCAGCGCCAGACGGGGGGCAAGTGGCTACACCTTC. Protein sequence: CASARRGASGYTF.

The chain combines TRBV18 with TRBJ1-2; TRBD1 might be the D (5 bases). CDR1 and CDR2 from the germline V gene are KGHSH and LQKENI. Trimming pared 2 bases from V and 12 bases from J, leaving 16 bases between. The CDR3 runs to 13 residues. The CDR3 DNA is TGTGCCAGCTCACCAATATTGGGGCCGCTGAACACCTTC. Encoded protein: CASSPILGPLNTF. Filled out from reference TRBV18 and TRBJ1-2, the complete variable domain reads NAGVMQNPRHLVRRRGQEARLRCSPMKGHSHVYWYRQLPEEGLKFMVYLQKENIIDESGMPKERFSAEFPKEGPSILRIQQVVRGDSAAYFCASSPILGPLNTFGSGTRLTVV.

The CDR3 sequence is CASSRELRTEAFF. The CDR3 DNA follows: TGTGCCAGCAGTCGGGAGTTGAGAACTGAAGCTTTCTTT. This chain joins TRBV6-5 and TRBJ1-1; no definite D call. V was shortened by 5 bases and J by 5 bases, with 12 bases between the two germline ends. There are 13 residues in the CDR3. The V gene's germline CDR1 is MNHEY and CDR2 SVGAGI.